These 27 T cell receptor beta chains originate from one sample sequenced in a study of blood T cells in healthy people across ages. A second PCR of about 7 to 11 cycles used a sample-barcoded 5' primer and a J-beta primer mix. TCRdb redid the calling of the 5' RACE reads with MiXCR, one entry per CDR3 protein. The repertoire holds 1.5 million to 2 million distinct CDR3 sequences, with roughly 28% as singletons. Sequenced material: blood. The source of these receptors is a woman in her 30s in good health.

The chain joins TRBV9 to TRBJ2-7; tentative D call: TRBD1 (5 bases). Per the germline V gene, CDR1 is SGDLS and CDR2 is YYNGEE. The V gene lost 1 base and the J gene lost 2 bases, with 13 bases spanning the gap. This CDR3 contains 15 residues. The CDR3 nucleotides are TGTGCCAGCAGCGTAAAGGGGAAAGGGACCTACGAGCAGTACTTC. Amino acid sequence: CASSVKGKGTYEQYF.

Concerning this clonotype itself: One junction end does not reproduce the germline sequence, and a read error may be involved. V usage is TRBV5-5 and J usage is TRBJ2-3; TRBD2 matches 13 bases. CDR3 length: 16 residues. Germline V gene data show CDR1 as SGHKS and CDR2 as YYEKEE (reference sequence). Here the CDR3 reads CASSSGLAGLIATRYF. CDR3 nucleotides: TGTGCCAGCAGCTCGGGACTAGCGGGACTCATTGCCACGCGGTATTTT.

Remarks on this clonotype: A much larger clone lies a single base off, so this may be a read error. The CDR3: CASGPQGAPYEQYF. The CDR3 nucleotides read TGTGCCAGCGGTCCTCAGGGGGCACCCTACGAGCAGTACTTC. The V and J genes are TRBV27 and TRBJ2-7; 8 bases match TRBD1. Germline loops: CDR1 MNHEY, CDR2 SMNVEV (reference sequence). This CDR3 is 14 amino acids long. V lost 8 bases and J lost 2; bases outside the gene matches: 8.

This clonotype has just a few counts. The CDR3 loop is CASRGGQAFNYGYTF. The CDR3 DNA follows: TGTGCCAGCAGGGGGGGACAGGCCTTTAACTATGGCTACACCTTC. The chain joins TRBV12-3 or TRBV12-4 to TRBJ1-2, with TRBD1 matching over 8 bases. The CDR3 loop spans 15 amino acids. The V gene end was trimmed by 6 bases and the J gene end by 1 base; junction bases not matched to a gene: 7.

This clonotype was counted a few times. V usage is TRBV7-8 and J usage is TRBJ2-7, with D tentatively TRBD2 (6 bases). CDR1 and CDR2 from the germline V gene are SGHVS and FQNEAQ. The CDR3 has 15 amino acids. Trimming shortened V by 4 bases and J by 3 bases, and 16 bases separated the two germline ends. CDR3 loop: CASSSRDLHDYEQYF. CDR3 sequence (DNA): TGTGCCAGCAGCTCCCGGGACTTGCATGACTACGAGCAGTACTTC.

The chain combines TRBV9 with TRBJ2-1, with 7 bases that match TRBD2. This CDR3 has 16 amino acids. Losses at the gene ends were 0 bases for V and 4 bases for J; bases not matched to a gene: 7. From germline, CDR1 is SGDLS and CDR2 YYNGEE. Here the CDR3 reads CASSVVAGRGYNEQFF. The CDR3 DNA reads as TGTGCCAGCAGCGTAGTAGCGGGTCGGGGGTACAATGAGCAGTTCTTC.

This clonotype has just a few counts. The chain couples TRBV7-2 to TRBJ2-1, with unresolved D. Germline loops: CDR1 SGHTA, CDR2 FQGNSA. The CDR3 runs to 13 residues. The V end was cut by 5 bases, the J end by 7 bases, with 12 bases between. The CDR3 sequence is CASSLRTPNEQFF. In DNA form, the CDR3 reads TGTGCCAGCAGCCTTCGGACGCCGAATGAGCAGTTCTTC. The entire variable domain, with the rest obtained from reference TRBV7-2 and TRBJ2-1, is as follows: GAGVSQSPSNKVTEKGKDVELRCDPISGHTALYWYRQSLGQGLEFLIYFQGNSAPDKSGLPSDRFSAERTGGSVSTLTIQRTQQEDSAVYLCASSLRTPNEQFFGPGTRLTVL.

The rearrangement uses TRBV6-1 and TRBJ2-3; 7 bases are a match to TRBD1. The germline V gene has CDR1 MNHNS and CDR2 SASEGT. There are 14 residues in the CDR3. V shed 3 bases, J shed 8 bases, and the junction held 8 bases outside the gene matches. In nucleotides, the CDR3 is TGTGCCAGCAGTGATTTGCAGGGGGTTGGTACGCAGTATTTT. It encodes CASSDLQGVGTQYF.

The chain is built from TRBV18 and TRBJ2-2; 9 bases are shared with TRBD1. Trimming at V came to 1 base and at J to 3 bases, leaving 0 bases not matched to a gene. The length of the CDR3 is 15 residues. Germline V CDR1 and CDR2: KGHSH, LQKENI. The CDR3 nucleotides are TGTGCCAGCTCACCACGGGACAGGGACACCGGGGAGCTGTTTTTT. It yields the protein CASSPRDRDTGELFF.

The V and J genes are TRBV7-2 and TRBJ1-2, with D maybe TRBD1 (5 bases). Germline CDR1 is SGHTA and CDR2 is FQGNSA. The V end lost 8 bases, the J end lost 4 bases, and 17 bases lay between the germline ends. This CDR3 contains 14 residues. In nucleotides, the CDR3 is TGTGCCAGCGGCGCCCCCGCAGGGCTCTATGGCTACACCTTC. Its translation: CASGAPAGLYGYTF.

The chain uses TRBV10-3 and TRBJ2-3; TRBD1 or TRBD2 may be the D gene (5 bases each). Germline V gives CDR1 ENHRY, CDR2 SYGVKD. This CDR3 contains 17 residues. Trimming cost V 1 base and J 1 base, with 15 bases left between them. The DNA of the CDR3 is TGTGCCATCAGTGAGTGGGCAGGGACGGCCGGCACAGATACGCAGTATTTT. Translation gives CAISEWAGTAGTDTQYF.

The genes are TRBV20-1 and TRBJ1-2, with a weak D call TRBD1 (5 bases). CDR1 is DFQATT and CDR2 is SNEGSKA in the germline V gene (reference sequence). The CDR3 is 13 amino acids. The V end was cut by 5 bases, the J end by 3 bases, with 13 bases between. The CDR3 sequence: CSASFLGDYGYTF. In DNA form, the CDR3 reads TGCAGTGCTTCCTTTTTGGGGGACTATGGCTACACCTTC.

In this sample, this clonotype turned up a few times. The chain couples TRBV13 to TRBJ2-3, with 9 bases identical to TRBD2. The CDR3 is made up of 14 amino acids. Germline lookup yields CDR1 PRHDT and CDR2 FYEKMQ (reference sequence). Trimming took 6 bases from V and 5 from J; bases not matched to a gene: 6. As DNA, the CDR3 is TGTGCCAGCAGAACGGGACTAGCAATAGATACGCAGTATTTT. Translated: CASRTGLAIDTQYF.

In this sample, this clonotype turned up many times. The chain carries TRBV29-1 and TRBJ2-3; TRBD1 aligns across 7 bases. The germline CDR1 and CDR2 sequences are SQVTM and ANQGSEA. The junction had 8 bases not matched to a gene; V was cut back by 6 bases and J by 2 bases. The length of the CDR3 is 14 residues. The CDR3 coding sequence is TGCAGCGTACTACCGGGACAGTCCACAGATACGCAGTATTTT. As protein: CSVLPGQSTDTQYF.

This clonotype was counted only a few times. V and J are TRBV10-3 and TRBJ2-7, with D possibly TRBD1 on 7 matching bases. There are 13 residues in the CDR3. Germline V gene sequence: CDR1 ENHRY, CDR2 SYGVKD. With 11 bases removed from V and 4 bases from J, the gap between germline ends came to 18 bases. CDR3 amino acids: CALSRGAFYEQYF. The CDR3 nucleotides are TGTGCCCTTAGCAGGGGGGCCTTTTACGAGCAGTACTTC.

This clonotype was seen a few times. The genes are TRBV7-9 and TRBJ2-7; D tentatively reads TRBD1 or TRBD2 (5 bases each). The germline CDR1 and CDR2 sequences are SEHNR and FQNEAQ (reference sequence). Deletions cut 3 bases from V and 6 bases from J, with 18 bases between. The CDR3 extends over 15 amino acids. The CDR3 coding sequence is TGTGCCAGCAGCTTGACCCGGGACGCCACCTGCGAGCAGTACTTC. This encodes CASSLTRDATCEQYF. The variable domain in full, with the rest retrieved from reference TRBV7-9 and TRBJ2-7, is DTGVSQNPRHKITKRGQNVTFRCDPISEHNRLYWYRQTLGQGPEFLTYFQNEAQLEKSRLLSDRFSAERPKGSFSTLEIQRTEQGDSAMYLCASSLTRDATCEQYFGPGTRLTVT.

This clonotype has just a few counts. The gene calls are TRBV7-2 and TRBJ2-1; 8 bases map to TRBD2. The length of the CDR3 is 18 residues. Germline V gene data show CDR1 as SGHTA and CDR2 as FQGNSA. Trimming removed 3 bases from V and 0 bases from J; junction bases left unmatched: 10. The CDR3: CASSFQTSAPTSYNEQFF. CDR3 bases: TGTGCCAGCAGCTTTCAGACTAGCGCGCCTACCTCCTACAATGAGCAGTTCTTC.

To note about this clonotype: A single base separates this from a much larger clone, so it may be a read error. The chain links TRBV5-1 to TRBJ2-1, with a possible D match to TRBD2 (5 bases). This CDR3 has 13 residues. Germline-derived CDR1 and CDR2 are SGHRS and YFSETQ. V was clipped by 0 bases and J by 8 bases, with 9 bases between them. The CDR3 reads CASSLEQEDEQFF. Here the CDR3 DNA reads TGCGCCAGCAGCTTGGAGCAGGAGGATGAGCAGTTCTTC.

V usage is TRBV2 and J usage is TRBJ2-5; TRBD1 matches 11 bases. After removal of 7 bases from V and 5 bases from J, the junction contained 6 bases not matched to a gene. Germline CDR1 SNHLY, CDR2 FYNNEI. This CDR3 contains 14 residues. The CDR3 region is CASKEDRGLETQYF. CDR3 in DNA: TGTGCCAGCAAGGAGGACAGGGGGCTTGAGACCCAGTACTTC.

The chain joins TRBV5-1 to TRBJ2-3, with 7 bases that match TRBD1. Germline V gene data show CDR1 as SGHRS and CDR2 as YFSETQ. Trimming removed 4 bases from V and 4 bases from J; junction bases left unmatched: 9. This CDR3 spans 15 amino acids. DNA for the CDR3: TGCGCCAGCAGCGCGCAACAGGGGACGGCAGATACGCAGTATTTT. Translation: CASSAQQGTADTQYF. The full variable domain, completed using reference TRBV5-1 and TRBJ2-3, is KAGVTQTPRYLIKTRGQQVTLSCSPISGHRSVSWYQQTPGQGLQFLFEYFSETQRNKGNFPGRFSGRQFSNSRSEMNVSTLELGDSALYLCASSAQQGTADTQYFGPGTRLTVL.

This sequence joins TRBV11-2 and TRBJ1-1; no clear D. The V end lost 2 bases, the J end lost 0 bases, and 10 bases lay between the germline ends. The CDR3 loop spans 15 amino acids. CDR1 is SGHAT and CDR2 is FQNNGV in the germline V gene. CDR3 DNA: TGTGCCAGCAGCTTATCAGACCCCATGAACACTGAAGCTTTCTTT. Translation gives CASSLSDPMNTEAFF. Supplemented by reference TRBV11-2 and TRBJ1-1, the full variable domain reads EAGVAQSPRYKIIEKRQSVAFWCNPISGHATLYWYQQILGQGPKLLIQFQNNGVVDDSQLPKDRFSAERLKGVDSTLKIQPAKLEDSAVYLCASSLSDPMNTEAFFGQGTRLTVV.

This clonotype was detected only once. The rearrangement links TRBV21-1 to TRBJ2-1. TRBV21-1 is marked as a pseudogene. The CDR3 is made up of 16 amino acids. The CDR3 bases are TGTGCCAGCAGCAAAGATTACGGACGTACCTACAATGAGCAGTTCTTC. Translated, it gives CASSKDYGRTYNEQFF.

This clonotype has ten or more counts. The chain recombines TRBV4-1 with TRBJ1-2; 11 nucleotides align to TRBD1. Germline V gives CDR1 MGHRA, CDR2 YSYEKL. The CDR3 loop spans 15 amino acids. Trimming at V came to 2 bases and at J to 7 bases, leaving 6 bases not matched to a gene. The CDR3 DNA sequence: TGCGCCAGCAGCCAAACCGGACAGGGGGCGACTGGCTACACCTTC. Its translation: CASSQTGQGATGYTF.

Ten or more counts support this clonotype. V and J are TRBV5-1 and TRBJ1-4; TRBD1 agrees at 7 bases. The CDR3 extends over 15 amino acids. Germline V gene data show CDR1 as SGHRS and CDR2 as YFSETQ. V lost 4 bases, J lost 7 bases, and 10 bases stayed unmatched. The CDR3 region is CASSPIGGWSEKLFF. In nucleotides, the CDR3 is TGCGCCAGCAGCCCAATAGGGGGCTGGAGTGAAAAACTGTTTTTT.

This clonotype appeared many times. The CDR3 sequence: CASSLAPSHLEQYF. The CDR3 DNA sequence: TGTGCCAGCAGTTTAGCCCCCAGTCACTTGGAGCAGTACTTC. V is TRBV12-3 or TRBV12-4 and J is TRBJ2-7, with D unclear. The CDR3 loop spans 14 amino acids. Trimming shortened V by 0 bases and J by 7 bases, and 13 bases separated the two germline ends.

This chain connects TRBV5-1 to TRBJ2-1; 8 bases are a match to TRBD2. Germline-derived CDR1 and CDR2 are SGHRS and YFSETQ. The CDR3 length is 16 residues. After removal of 1 base from V and 2 bases from J, the junction contained 5 bases not matched to a gene. The CDR3 coding sequence is TGCGCCAGCAGCTTGTCCACTAGCGGTACCTACAATGAGCAGTTCTTC. This sequence encodes CASSLSTSGTYNEQFF. Combining the CDR3 with reference TRBV5-1 and TRBJ2-1 gives the whole variable domain KAGVTQTPRYLIKTRGQQVTLSCSPISGHRSVSWYQQTPGQGLQFLFEYFSETQRNKGNFPGRFSGRQFSNSRSEMNVSTLELGDSALYLCASSLSTSGTYNEQFFGPGTRLTVL.

The chain joins TRBV6-6 to TRBJ2-1, with 11 bases lining up with TRBD2. This CDR3 has 17 amino acids. Germline assignment: CDR1 MNHNY and CDR2 SVGAGI (reference sequence). Unmatched junction bases numbered 12, after V lost 5 bases and J lost 6 bases. The CDR3 sequence: CASSKSSGTSGSNEQFF. Here the CDR3 DNA reads TGTGCCAGCAGTAAATCTTCCGGGACTAGCGGAAGCAATGAGCAGTTCTTC.